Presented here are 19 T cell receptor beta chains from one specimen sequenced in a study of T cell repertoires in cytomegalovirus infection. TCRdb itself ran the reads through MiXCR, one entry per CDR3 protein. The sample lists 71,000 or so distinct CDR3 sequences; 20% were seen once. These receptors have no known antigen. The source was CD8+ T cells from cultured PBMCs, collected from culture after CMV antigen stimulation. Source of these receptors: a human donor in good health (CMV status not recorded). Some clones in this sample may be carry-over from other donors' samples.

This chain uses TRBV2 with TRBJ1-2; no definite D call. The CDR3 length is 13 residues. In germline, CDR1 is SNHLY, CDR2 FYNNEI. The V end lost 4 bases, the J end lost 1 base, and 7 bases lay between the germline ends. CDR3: CASSARDNYGYTF. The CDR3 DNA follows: TGTGCCAGCAGTGCGAGGGATAACTATGGCTACACCTTC.

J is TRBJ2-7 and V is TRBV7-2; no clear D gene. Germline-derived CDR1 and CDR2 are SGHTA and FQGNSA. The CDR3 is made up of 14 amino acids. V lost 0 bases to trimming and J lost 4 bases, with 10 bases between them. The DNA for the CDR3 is TGTGCCAGCAGCTTAGCGTCGCTCTCTTACGAGCAGTACTTC. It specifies CASSLASLSYEQYF.

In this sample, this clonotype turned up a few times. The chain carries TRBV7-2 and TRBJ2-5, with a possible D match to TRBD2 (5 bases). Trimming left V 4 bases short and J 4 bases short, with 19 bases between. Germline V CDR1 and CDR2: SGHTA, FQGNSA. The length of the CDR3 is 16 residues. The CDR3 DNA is TGTGCCAGCAGCTCCTACTGGACCAGCGAGGGAGAGACCCAGTACTTC. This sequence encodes CASSSYWTSEGETQYF.

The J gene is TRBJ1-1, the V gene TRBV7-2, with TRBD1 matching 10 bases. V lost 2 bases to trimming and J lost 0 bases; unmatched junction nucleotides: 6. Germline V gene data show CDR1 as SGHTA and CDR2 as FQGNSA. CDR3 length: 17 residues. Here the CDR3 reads CASSLLPGQGMNTEAFF. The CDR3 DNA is TGTGCCAGCAGCTTACTCCCGGGACAGGGGATGAACACTGAAGCTTTCTTT.

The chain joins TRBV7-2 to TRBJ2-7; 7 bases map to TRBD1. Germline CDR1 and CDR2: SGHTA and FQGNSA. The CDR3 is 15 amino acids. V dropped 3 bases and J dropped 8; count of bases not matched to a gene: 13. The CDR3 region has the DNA TGTGCCAGCAGCTTGACCCCCGGGACAGCGGTTCAGCAGTACTTC. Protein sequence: CASSLTPGTAVQQYF.

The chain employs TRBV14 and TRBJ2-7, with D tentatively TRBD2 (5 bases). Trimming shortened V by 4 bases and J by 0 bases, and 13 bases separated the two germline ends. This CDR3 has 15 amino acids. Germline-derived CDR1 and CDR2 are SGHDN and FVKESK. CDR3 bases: TGTGCCAGCAGCCGGTATCCGGACTCCTCCTACGAGCAGTACTTC. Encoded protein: CASSRYPDSSYEQYF.

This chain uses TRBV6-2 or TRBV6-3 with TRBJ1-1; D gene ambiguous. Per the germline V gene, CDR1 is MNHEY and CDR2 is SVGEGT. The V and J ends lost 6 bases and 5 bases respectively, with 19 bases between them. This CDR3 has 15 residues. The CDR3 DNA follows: TGTGCCAGCAGCGACTCTAGCGAGGGAAAGACTGAAGCTTTCTTT. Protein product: CASSDSSEGKTEAFF.

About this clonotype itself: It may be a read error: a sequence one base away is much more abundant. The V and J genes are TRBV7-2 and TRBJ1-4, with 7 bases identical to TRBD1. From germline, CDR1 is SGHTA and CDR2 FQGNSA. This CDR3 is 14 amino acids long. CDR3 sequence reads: CATSPGQPNEKLFF. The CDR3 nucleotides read TGTGCCACCAGCCCGGGACAGCCTAATGAAAAACTGTTTTTT. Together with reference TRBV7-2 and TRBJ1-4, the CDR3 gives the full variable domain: GAGVSQSPSNKVTEKGKDVELRCDPISGHTALYWYRQSLGQGLEFLIYFQGNSAPDKSGLPSDRFSAERTGGSVSTLTIQRTQQEDSAVYLCATSPGQPNEKLFFGSGTQLSVL.

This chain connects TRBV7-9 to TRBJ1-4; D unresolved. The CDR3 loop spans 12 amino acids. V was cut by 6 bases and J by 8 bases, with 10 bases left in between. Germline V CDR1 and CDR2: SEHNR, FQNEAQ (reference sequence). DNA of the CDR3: TGTGCCAGCAGTTTGACATCGGAAAAACTGTTTTTT. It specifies CASSLTSEKLFF.

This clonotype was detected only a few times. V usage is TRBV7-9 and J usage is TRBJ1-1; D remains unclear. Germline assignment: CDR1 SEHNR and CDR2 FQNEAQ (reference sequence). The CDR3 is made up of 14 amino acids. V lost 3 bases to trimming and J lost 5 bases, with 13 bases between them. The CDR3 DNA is TGTGCCAGCAGCTTTACGGGGAGGGAAACTGAAGCTTTCTTT. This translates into CASSFTGRETEAFF.

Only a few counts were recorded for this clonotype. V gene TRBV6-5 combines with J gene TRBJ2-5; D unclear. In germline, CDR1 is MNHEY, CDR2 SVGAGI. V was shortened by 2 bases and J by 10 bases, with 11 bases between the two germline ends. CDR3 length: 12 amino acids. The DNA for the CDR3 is TGTGCCAGCAGTTACAGCAGGTCCGACCAGTACTTC. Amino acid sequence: CASSYSRSDQYF.

CDR3 coding DNA: TGTGCCAGCAGTCCAAGCCCTAGCGGGGGGACAGATACGCAGTATTTT. Protein sequence: CASSPSPSGGTDTQYF. The rearrangement uses TRBV27 and TRBJ2-3; TRBD2 matches 11 bases. The CDR3 totals 16 residues. Germline V gives CDR1 MNHEY, CDR2 SMNVEV (reference sequence). V dropped 5 bases and J dropped 3; count of bases not matched to a gene: 7.

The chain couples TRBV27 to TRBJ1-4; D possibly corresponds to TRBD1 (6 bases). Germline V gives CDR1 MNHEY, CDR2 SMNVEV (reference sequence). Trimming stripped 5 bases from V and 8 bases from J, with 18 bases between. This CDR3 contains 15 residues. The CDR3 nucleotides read TGTGCCAGCAGTCGACGAAACAGGGAGGGGGAAAAACTGTTTTTT. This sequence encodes CASSRRNREGEKLFF. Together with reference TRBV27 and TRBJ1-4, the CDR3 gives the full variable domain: EAQVTQNPRYLITVTGKKLTVTCSQNMNHEYMSWYRQDPGLGLRQIYYSMNVEVTDKGDVPEGYKVSRKEKRNFPLILESPSPNQTSLYFCASSRRNREGEKLFFGSGTQLSVL.

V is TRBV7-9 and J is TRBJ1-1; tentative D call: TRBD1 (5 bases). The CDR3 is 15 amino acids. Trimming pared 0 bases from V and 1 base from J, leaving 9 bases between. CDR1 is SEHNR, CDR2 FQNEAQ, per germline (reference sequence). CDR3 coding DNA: TGTGCCAGCAGCTTAGCCACAGGCTGGAACACTGAAGCTTTCTTT. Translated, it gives CASSLATGWNTEAFF.

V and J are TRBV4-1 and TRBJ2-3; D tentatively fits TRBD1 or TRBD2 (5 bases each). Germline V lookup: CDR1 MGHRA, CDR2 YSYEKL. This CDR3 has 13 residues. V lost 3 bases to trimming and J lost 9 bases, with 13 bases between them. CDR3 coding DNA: TGCGCCAGCAGCCACCCCCATGGGGACACGCAGTATTTT. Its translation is CASSHPHGDTQYF.

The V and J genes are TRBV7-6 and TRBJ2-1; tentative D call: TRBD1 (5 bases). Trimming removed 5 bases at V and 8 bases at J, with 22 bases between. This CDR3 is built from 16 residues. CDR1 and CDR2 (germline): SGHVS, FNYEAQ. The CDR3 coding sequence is TGTGCCAGCAGCCCCCCTTTGACAGCGCCAATCGATGAGCAGTTCTTC. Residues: CASSPPLTAPIDEQFF.

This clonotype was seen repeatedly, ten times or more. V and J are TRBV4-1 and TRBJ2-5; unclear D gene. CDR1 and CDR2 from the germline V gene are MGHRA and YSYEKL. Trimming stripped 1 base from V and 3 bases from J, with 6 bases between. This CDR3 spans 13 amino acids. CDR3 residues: CASSQASEETQYF. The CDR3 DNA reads TGCGCCAGCAGCCAAGCATCCGAAGAGACCCAGTACTTC.

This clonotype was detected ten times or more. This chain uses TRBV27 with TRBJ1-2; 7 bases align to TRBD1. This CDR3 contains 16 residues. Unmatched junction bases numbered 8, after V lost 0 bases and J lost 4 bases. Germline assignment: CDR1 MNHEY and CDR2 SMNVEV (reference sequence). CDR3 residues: CASSLSPSTGRYGYTF. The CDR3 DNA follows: TGTGCCAGCAGTTTATCCCCCTCGACAGGGCGCTATGGCTACACCTTC.

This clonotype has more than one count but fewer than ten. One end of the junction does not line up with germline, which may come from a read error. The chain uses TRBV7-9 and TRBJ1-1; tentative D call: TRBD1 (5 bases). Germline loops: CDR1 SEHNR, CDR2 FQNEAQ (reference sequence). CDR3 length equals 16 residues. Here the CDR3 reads CASSLVAQGTNAEAFF. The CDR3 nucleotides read TGTGCCAGCAGCTTAGTAGCTCAGGGTACGAACGCTGAAGCTTTCTTT.